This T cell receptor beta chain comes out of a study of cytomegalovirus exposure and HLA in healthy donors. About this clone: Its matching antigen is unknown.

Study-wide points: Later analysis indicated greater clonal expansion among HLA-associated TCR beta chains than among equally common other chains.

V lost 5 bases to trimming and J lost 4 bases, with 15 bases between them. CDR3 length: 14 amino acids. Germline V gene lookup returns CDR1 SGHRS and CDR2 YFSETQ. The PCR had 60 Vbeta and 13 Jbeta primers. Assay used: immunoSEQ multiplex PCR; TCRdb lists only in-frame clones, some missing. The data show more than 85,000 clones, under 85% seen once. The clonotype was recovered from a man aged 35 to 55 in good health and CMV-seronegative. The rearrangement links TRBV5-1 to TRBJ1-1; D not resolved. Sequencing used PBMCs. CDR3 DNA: TGCGCCAGCAGGATTTGGGGTGAGGGCACTGAAGCTTTCTTT. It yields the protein CASRIWGEGTEAFF.